This T cell receptor beta chain is from a study of OX40 agonist ivuxolimab in advanced cancers. Findings and limits, study-wide: By week 6 at 0.1 to 3.0 mg/kg, blood CD4+ and CD8+ T cells had expanded clonally. CD4+ T cells averaged fewer expanded clones than CD8+ T cells.

The data were produced by immunoSEQ multiplex PCR, yet TCRdb's version contains in-frame clones alone and is incomplete. The sample gives roughly 19,000 clones, roughly 78% of which show up once; about 21% is in the top ten. Trimming took off 5 bases at V and 5 bases at J, with 15 bases between the two ends. The CDR3 consists of 14 residues. Anyone with autoimmune disease history or systemic immunosuppression was excluded. Points on this clone: What it binds is not known.

V and J are TRBV7-1 and TRBJ1-1; D unresolved. TRBV7-1 is an open reading frame, and its role is uncertain. This receptor was obtained from an adult with an advanced solid tumor such as melanoma, head and neck, liver or kidney cancer. Material: CD4+ or CD8+ T cells sorted from blood, obtained in a trial of the OX40 agonist ivuxolimab. The CDR3 DNA follows: TGTGCCAGCAGCCCAGGACGGTACACGACTGAAGCTTTCTTT. Translated, it gives CASSPGRYTTEAFF.